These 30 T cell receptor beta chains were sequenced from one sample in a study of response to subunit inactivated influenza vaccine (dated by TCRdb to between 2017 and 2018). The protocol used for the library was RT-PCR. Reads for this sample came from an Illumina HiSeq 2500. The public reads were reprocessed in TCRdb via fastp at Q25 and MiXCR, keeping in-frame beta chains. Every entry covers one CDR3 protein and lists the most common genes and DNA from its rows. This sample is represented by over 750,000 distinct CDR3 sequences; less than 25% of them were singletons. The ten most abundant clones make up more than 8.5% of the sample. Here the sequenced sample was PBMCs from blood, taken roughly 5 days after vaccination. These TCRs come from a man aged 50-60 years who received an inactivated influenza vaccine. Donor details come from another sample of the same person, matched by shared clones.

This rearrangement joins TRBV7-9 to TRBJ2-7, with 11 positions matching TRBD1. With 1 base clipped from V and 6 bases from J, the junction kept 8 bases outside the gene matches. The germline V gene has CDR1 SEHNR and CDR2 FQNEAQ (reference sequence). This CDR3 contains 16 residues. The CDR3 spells CASSLGGTGGRVEQYF. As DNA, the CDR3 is TGTGCCAGCAGCTTAGGAGGGACAGGGGGAAGGGTCGAGCAGTACTTC.

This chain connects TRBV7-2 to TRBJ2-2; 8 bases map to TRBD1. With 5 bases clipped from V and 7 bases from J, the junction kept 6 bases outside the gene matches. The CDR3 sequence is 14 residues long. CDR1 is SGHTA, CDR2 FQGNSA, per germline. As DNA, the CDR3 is TGTGCCAGCAGCGCGGACAGGGTTCACGGGGAGCTGTTTTTT. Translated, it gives CASSADRVHGELFF.

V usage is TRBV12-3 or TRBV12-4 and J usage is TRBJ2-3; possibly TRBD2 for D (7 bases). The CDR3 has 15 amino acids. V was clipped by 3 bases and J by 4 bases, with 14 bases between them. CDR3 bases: TGTGCCAGCAGTTTTTGGGGGGGCGCGGCAGATACGCAGTATTTT. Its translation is CASSFWGGAADTQYF.

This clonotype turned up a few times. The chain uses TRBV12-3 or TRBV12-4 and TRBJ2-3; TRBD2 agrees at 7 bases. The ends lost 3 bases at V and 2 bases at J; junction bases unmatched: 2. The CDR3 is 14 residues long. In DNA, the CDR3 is TGTGCCAGCAGTTTTCTAGCGGCCACAGATACGCAGTATTTT. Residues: CASSFLAATDTQYF.

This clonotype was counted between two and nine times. The DNA for the CDR3 is TGTGCCAGCAGTCTAACCCGGGACAGGGGTTATAGCAATCAGCCCCAGCATTTT. Translation: CASSLTRDRGYSNQPQHF. The chain has TRBV6-1 and TRBJ1-5; 10 bases line up with TRBD1. Germline V gene sequence: CDR1 MNHNS, CDR2 SASEGT. Losses at the gene ends were 5 bases for V and 0 bases for J; bases not matched to a gene: 10. There are 18 residues in the CDR3.

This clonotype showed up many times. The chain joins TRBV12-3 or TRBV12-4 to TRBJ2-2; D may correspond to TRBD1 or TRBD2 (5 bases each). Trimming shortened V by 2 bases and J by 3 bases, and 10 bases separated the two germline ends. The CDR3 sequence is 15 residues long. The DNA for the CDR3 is TGTGCCAGCAGTTTATGGGGGTCTGACACCGGGGAGCTGTTTTTT. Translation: CASSLWGSDTGELFF.

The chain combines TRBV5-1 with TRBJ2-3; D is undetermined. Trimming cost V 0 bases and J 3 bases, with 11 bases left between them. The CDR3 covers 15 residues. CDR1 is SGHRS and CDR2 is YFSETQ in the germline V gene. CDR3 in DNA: TGCGCCAGCAGCTTGGTGGGCAGGCCAACAGATACGCAGTATTTT. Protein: CASSLVGRPTDTQYF.

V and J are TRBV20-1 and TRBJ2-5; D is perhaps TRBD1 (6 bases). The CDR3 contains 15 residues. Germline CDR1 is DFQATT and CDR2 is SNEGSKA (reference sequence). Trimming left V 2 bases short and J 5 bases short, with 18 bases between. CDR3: CSARPAGTLSETQYF. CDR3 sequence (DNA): TGCAGTGCTAGACCGGCCGGGACACTTTCCGAGACCCAGTACTTC.

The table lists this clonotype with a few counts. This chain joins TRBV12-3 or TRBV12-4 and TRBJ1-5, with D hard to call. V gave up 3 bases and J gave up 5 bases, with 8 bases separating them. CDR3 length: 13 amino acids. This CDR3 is CASSFGQYQPQHF. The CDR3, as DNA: TGTGCCAGCAGTTTCGGCCAGTATCAGCCCCAGCATTTT.

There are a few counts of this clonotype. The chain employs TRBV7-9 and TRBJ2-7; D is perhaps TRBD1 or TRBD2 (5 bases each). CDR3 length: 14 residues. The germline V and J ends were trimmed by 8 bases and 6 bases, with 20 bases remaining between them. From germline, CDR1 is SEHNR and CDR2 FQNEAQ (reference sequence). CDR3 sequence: CASGGATVGGEQYF. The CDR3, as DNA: TGTGCCAGCGGGGGAGCGACAGTGGGTGGCGAGCAGTACTTC.

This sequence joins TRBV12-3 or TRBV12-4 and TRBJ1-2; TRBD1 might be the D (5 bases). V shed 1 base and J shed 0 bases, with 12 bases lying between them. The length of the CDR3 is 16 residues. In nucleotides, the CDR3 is TGTGCCAGCAGTTTAGTCGGGACGGTTACTAACTATGGCTACACCTTC. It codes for CASSLVGTVTNYGYTF.

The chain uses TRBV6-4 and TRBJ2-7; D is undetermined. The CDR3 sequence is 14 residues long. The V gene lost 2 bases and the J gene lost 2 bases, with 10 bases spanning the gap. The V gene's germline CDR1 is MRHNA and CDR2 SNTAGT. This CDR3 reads CASSDGRQAYEQYF. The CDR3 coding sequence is TGTGCCAGCAGTGACGGTAGACAAGCCTACGAGCAGTACTTC.

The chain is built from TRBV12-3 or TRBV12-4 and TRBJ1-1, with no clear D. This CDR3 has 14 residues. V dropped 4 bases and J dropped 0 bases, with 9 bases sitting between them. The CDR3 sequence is CASSWVTMNTEAFF. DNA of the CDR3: TGTGCCAGCAGTTGGGTCACAATGAACACTGAAGCTTTCTTT.

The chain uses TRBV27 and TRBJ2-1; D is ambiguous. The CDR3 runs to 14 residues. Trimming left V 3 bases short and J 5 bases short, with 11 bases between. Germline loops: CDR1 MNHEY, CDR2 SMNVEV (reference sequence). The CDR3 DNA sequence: TGTGCCAGCAGTTTCGGCAACGAAAACAATGAGCAGTTCTTC. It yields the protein CASSFGNENNEQFF.

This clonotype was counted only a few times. The CDR3 region is CASSLAGIPGYEQYF. In nucleotides, the CDR3 is TGTGCCAGCAGCTTAGCGGGCATTCCGGGGTACGAGCAGTACTTC. This sequence joins TRBV7-2 and TRBJ2-7; D may be TRBD2 (5 bases). CDR3 size: 15 residues. The germline V and J ends were trimmed by 0 bases and 4 bases, with 13 bases remaining between them. Germline V gives CDR1 SGHTA, CDR2 FQGNSA.

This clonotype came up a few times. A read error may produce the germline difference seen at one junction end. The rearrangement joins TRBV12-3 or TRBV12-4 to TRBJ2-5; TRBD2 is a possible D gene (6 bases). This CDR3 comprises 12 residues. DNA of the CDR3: TGTGCCAGCAGCCGTCTCCCGGGACTCCGCCACTTC. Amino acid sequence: CASSRLPGLRHF.

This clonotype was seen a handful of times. CDR3 sequence reads: CASSFGFGYDYGYTF. The CDR3 DNA reads as TGTGCCAGCAGTTTTGGGTTCGGGTACGACTATGGCTACACCTTC. The chain employs TRBV27 and TRBJ1-2; D call uncertain. Germline-derived CDR1 and CDR2 are MNHEY and SMNVEV (reference sequence). V lost 3 bases and J lost 3, with 14 bases in between. The CDR3 totals 15 residues.

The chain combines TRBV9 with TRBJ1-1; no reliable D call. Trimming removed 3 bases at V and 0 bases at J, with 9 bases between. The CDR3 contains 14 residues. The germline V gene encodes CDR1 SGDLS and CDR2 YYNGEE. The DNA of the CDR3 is TGTGCCAGCAGCGCCCTAGGGATGAACACTGAAGCTTTCTTT. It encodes CASSALGMNTEAFF.

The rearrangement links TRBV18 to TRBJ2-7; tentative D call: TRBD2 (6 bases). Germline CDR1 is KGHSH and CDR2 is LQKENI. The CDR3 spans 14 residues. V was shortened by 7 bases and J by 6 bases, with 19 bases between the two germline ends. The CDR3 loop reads CASFTSREAVEQYF. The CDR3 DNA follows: TGTGCCAGCTTCACGTCCAGGGAGGCGGTCGAGCAGTACTTC.

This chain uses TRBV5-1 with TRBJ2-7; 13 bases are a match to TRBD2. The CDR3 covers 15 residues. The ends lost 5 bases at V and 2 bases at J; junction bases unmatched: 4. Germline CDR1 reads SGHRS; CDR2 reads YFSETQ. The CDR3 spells CASRTGTSGTYEQYF. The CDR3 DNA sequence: TGCGCCAGCAGGACCGGGACTAGCGGGACCTACGAGCAGTACTTC.

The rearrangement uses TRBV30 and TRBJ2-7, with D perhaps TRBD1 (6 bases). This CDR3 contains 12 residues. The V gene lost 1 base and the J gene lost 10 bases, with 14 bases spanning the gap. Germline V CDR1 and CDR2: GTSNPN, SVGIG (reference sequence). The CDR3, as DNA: TGTGCCTGGAGTGGAGAACAGGGAGTCCAGTACTTC. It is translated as CAWSGEQGVQYF.

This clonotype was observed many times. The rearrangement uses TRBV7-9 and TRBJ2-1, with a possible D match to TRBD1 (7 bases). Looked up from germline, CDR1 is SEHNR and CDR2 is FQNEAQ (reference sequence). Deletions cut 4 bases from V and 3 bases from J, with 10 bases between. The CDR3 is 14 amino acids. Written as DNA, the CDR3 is TGTGCCAGCAGCTCGCGGGACAGCTACAATGAGCAGTTCTTC. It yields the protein CASSSRDSYNEQFF.

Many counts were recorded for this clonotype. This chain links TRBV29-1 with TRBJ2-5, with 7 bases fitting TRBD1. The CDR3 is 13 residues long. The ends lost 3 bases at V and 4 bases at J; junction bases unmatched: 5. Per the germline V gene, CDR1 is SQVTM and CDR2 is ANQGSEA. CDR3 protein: CSVDGTVRETQYF. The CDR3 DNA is TGCAGCGTTGACGGGACAGTGCGAGAGACCCAGTACTTC.

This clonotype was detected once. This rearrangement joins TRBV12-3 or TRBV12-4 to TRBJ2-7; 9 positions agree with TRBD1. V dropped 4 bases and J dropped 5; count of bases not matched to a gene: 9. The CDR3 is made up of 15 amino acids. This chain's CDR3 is CASSYRGTGKHEQYF. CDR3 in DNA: TGTGCCAGCAGTTACCGGGGGACAGGGAAACACGAGCAGTACTTC.

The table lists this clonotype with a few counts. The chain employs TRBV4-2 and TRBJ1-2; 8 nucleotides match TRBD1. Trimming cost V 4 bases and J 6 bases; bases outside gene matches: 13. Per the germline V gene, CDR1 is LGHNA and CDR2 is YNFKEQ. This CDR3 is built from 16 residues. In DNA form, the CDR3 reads TGTGCCAGCAGCCCGGGACAGGTGGAAGTCTCCCATGGCTACACCTTC. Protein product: CASSPGQVEVSHGYTF.

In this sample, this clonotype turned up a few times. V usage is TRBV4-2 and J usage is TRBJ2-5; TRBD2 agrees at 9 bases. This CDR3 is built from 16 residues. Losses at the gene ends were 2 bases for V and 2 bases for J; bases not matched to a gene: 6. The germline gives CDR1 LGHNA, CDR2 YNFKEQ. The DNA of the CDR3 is TGTGCCAGCAGCCAAAACGGCGGGGGGGTGCAAGAGACCCAGTACTTC. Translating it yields CASSQNGGGVQETQYF.

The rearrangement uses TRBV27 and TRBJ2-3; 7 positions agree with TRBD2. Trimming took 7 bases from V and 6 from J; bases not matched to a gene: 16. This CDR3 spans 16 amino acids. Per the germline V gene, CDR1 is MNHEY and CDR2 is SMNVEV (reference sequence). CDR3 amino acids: CASMLGVGDYSDTQYF. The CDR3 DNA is TGTGCCAGCATGCTAGGAGTAGGGGACTATTCCGATACGCAGTATTTT.

CDR3 coding DNA: TGTGCCAGCACCTGGTCCAGCGGTATAGAAAACATTCAGTACTTC. It translates to CASTWSSGIENIQYF. The J gene is TRBJ2-4, the V gene TRBV11-2, with D possibly matching TRBD2 (5 bases). The ends were cut back, 7 bases at V and 5 bases at J, with 18 bases in the middle. This CDR3 contains 15 residues. In germline, CDR1 is SGHAT, CDR2 FQNNGV.

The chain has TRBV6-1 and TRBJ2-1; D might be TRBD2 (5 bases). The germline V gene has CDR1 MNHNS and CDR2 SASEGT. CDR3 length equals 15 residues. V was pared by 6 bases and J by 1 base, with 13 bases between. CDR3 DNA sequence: TGTGCCAGCAGACGAGCGGTTCAATCCTACAATGAGCAGTTCTTC. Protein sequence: CASRRAVQSYNEQFF.

The CDR3 sequence is CASSRDTVGETQYF. CDR3 nucleotide sequence: TGCGCCAGCAGCCGGGACACCGTCGGTGAGACCCAGTACTTC. The chain employs TRBV4-3 and TRBJ2-5; D possibly corresponds to TRBD1 (6 bases). The V gene lost 4 bases and the J gene lost 5 bases, with 14 bases spanning the gap. CDR1 is LGHNA, CDR2 YSLEER, per germline. The CDR3 covers 14 residues.